This TCR beta chain comes out of a study of cytomegalovirus exposure and HLA in healthy donors. The overall study: Counted in an early data release were 85 million or so unique TCRs from HLA-typed donors.

On this clone: Its antigen is undetermined.

Unmatched junction bases numbered 5, after V lost 4 bases and J lost 6 bases. CDR3 length: 13 amino acids. Germline assignment: CDR1 SGHTA and CDR2 FQGNSA. Study-wide findings and caveats: Reportedly, a later analysis found an Asian-associated ancestry cluster had fewer N-insertions than the approximately 670-donor mean. The authors considered a cluster of highly shared sequence variants likely to be a sequencing artifact.

PCR primers comprised 60 Vbeta and 13 Jbeta primers. In the study's own analysis: Per a later analysis, the number of unique TCR beta chains was approximately 73 million, of which 9 million to 12 million were shared. The protocol was immunoSEQ multiplex PCR, while the TCRdb copy is restricted to in-frame clones and leaves out a portion. V, J and clone size are those of that table, while D and trimming were read from the DNA. In the table there are around 99,000 clones, around four fifths of which are singletons. This sequence joins TRBV7-2 and TRBJ2-5, with 7 positions matching TRBD1. Sequencing input: PBMCs. The source of this sequence is a man aged 50 or older in good health and CMV-seropositive. For the CDR3, the DNA is TGTGCCAGCAGCTCCGACAGGGCGCAGACCCAGTACTTC. Protein sequence: CASSSDRAQTQYF.